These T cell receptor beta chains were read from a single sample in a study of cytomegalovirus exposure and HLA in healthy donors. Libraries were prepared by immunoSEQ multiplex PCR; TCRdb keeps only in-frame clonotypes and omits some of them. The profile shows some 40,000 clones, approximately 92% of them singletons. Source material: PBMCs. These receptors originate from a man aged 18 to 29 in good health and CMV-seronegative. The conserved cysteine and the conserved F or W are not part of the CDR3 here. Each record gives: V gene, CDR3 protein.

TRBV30 AWSGSGDTQY
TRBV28 ASSLLRNTEAF
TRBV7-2 ASSLVSQGTFHTGELF
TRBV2 ASSPQGLSSTDTQY
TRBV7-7 ASSRDRVGTQY
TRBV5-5 ASSPPGKAYNEQF
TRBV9 ASSSHGQGNYGYT
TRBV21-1 ASSLRTRDNSPLH
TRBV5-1 ASRPGLATINEQF
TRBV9 ASSVGPMNTEAF
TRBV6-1 ASLRLAGGPDTQY
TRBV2 ASRGLDVGSGNTIY
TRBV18 ASSPGQEYGYT
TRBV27 ASYTGGYGYT
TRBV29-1 ATGDGNTIY
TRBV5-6 ASSLGMTVDQPQH
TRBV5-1 ASSYAGQETQY
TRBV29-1 SGRTGPNQPQH
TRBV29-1 SPQTGSNQPQH